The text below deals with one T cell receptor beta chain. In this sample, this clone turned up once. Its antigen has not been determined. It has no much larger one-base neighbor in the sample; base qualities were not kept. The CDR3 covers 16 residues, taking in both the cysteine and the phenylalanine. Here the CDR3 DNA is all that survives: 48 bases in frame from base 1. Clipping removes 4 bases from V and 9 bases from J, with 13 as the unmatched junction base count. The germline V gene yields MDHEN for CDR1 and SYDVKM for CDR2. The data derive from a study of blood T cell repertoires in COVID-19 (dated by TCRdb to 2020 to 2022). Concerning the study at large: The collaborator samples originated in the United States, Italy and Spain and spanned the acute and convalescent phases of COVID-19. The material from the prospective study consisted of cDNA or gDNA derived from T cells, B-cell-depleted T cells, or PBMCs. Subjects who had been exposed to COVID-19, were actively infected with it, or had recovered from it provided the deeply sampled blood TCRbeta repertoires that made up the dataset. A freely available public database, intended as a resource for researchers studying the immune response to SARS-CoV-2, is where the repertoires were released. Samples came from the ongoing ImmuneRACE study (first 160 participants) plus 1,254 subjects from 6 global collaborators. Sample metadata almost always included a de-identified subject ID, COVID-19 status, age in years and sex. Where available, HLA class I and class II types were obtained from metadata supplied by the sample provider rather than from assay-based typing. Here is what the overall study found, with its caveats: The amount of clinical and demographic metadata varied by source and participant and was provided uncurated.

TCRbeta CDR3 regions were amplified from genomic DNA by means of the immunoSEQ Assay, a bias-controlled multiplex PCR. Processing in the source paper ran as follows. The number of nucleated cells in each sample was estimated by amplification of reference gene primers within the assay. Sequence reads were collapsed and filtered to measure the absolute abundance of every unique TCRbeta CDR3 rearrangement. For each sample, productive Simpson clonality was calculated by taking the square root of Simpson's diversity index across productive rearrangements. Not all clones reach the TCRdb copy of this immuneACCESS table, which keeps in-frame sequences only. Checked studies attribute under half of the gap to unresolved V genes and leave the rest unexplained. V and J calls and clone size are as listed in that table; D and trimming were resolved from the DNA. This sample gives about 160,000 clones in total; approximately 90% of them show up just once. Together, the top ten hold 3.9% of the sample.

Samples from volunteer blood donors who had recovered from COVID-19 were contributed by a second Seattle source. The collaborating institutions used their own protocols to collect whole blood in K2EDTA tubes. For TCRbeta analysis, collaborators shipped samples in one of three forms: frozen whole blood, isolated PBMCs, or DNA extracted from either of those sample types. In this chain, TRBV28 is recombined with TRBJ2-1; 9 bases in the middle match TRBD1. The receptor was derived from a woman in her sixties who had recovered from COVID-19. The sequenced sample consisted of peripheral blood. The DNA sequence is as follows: TGTGCCAGCAGTTCAGCCGGGACAGGGCTTTTTGGTGAGCAGTTCTTC. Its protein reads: CASSSAGTGLFGEQFF.